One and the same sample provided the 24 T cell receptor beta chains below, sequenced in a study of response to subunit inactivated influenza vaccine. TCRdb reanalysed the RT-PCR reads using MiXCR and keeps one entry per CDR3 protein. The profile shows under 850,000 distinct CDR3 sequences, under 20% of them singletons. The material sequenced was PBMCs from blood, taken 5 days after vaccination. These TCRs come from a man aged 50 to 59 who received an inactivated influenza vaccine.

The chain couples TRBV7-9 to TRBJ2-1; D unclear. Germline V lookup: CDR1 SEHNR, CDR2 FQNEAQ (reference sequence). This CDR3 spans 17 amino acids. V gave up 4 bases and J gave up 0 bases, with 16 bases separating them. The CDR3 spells CASSSEKQLSSYNEQFF. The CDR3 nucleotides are TGTGCCAGCAGCTCCGAAAAACAGCTAAGCTCCTACAATGAGCAGTTCTTC.

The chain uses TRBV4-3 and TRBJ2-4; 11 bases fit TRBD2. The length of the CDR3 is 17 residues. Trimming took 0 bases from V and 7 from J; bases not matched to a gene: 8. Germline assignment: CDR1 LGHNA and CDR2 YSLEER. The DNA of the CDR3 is TGCGCCAGCAGCCAAGAGTACCTAGCGGGAGGTTATAACATTCAGTACTTC. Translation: CASSQEYLAGGYNIQYF.

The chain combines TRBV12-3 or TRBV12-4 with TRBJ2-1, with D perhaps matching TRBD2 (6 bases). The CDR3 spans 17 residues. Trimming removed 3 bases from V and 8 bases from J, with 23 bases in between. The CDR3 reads CASSFWGVKGSLDEQFF. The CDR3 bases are TGTGCCAGCAGTTTTTGGGGGGTAAAGGGATCCCTGGATGAGCAGTTCTTC.

The CDR3 reads CSARLPSNSYEQYF. For the CDR3, the DNA is TGCAGTGCTAGATTACCCTCCAACTCCTACGAGCAGTACTTC. The J gene is TRBJ2-7, the V gene TRBV20-1; D unclear. CDR3 length: 14 residues. Trimming removed 2 bases at V and 0 bases at J, with 11 bases between. Germline CDR1 and CDR2: DFQATT and SNEGSKA (reference sequence).

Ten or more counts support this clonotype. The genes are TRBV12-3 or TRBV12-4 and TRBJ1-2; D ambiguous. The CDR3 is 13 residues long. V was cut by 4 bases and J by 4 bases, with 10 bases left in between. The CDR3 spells CASSSAVTYGYTF. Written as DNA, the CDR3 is TGTGCCAGCAGTTCAGCGGTTACCTATGGCTACACCTTC.

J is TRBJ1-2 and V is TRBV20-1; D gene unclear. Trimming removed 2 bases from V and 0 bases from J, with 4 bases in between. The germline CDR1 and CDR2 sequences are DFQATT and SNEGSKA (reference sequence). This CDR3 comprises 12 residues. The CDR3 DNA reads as TGCAGTGCTAGACAATCTAACTATGGCTACACCTTC. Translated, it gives CSARQSNYGYTF.

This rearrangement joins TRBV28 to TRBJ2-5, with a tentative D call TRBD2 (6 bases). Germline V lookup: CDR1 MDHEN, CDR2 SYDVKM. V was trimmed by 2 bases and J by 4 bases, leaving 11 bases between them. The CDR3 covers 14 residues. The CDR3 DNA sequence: TGTGCCAGCAGTTTAGCGGGGCAGGCAGAGACCCAGTACTTC. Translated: CASSLAGQAETQYF.

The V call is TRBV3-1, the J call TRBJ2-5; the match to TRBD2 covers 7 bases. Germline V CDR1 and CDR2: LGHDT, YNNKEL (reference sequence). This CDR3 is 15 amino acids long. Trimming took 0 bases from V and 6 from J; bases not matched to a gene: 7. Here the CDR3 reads CASSQETSVFQTQYF. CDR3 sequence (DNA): TGTGCCAGCAGCCAAGAAACTAGCGTCTTTCAGACCCAGTACTTC.

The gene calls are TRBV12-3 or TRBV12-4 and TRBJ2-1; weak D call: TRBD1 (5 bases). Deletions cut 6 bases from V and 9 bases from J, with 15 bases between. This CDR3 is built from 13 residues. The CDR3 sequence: CASRWTQSGEQFF. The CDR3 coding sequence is TGTGCCAGCAGATGGACACAGTCCGGTGAGCAGTTCTTC.

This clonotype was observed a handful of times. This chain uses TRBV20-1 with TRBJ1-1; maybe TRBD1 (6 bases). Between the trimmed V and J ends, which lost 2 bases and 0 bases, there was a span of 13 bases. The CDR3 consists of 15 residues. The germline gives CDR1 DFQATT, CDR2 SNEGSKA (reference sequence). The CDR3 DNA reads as TGCAGTGCTAGAAGGCGACAGGCGATGAACACTGAAGCTTTCTTT. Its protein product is CSARRRQAMNTEAFF.

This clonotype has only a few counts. CDR3 nucleotide sequence: TGCAGCGTTGAATATCGGGGGAACACTGAAGCTTTCTTT. Protein: CSVEYRGNTEAFF. The V gene is TRBV29-1, the J gene TRBJ1-1; unclear D gene. Germline CDR1 SQVTM, CDR2 ANQGSEA. The CDR3 covers 13 residues. Trimming took off 2 bases at V and 1 base at J, with 8 bases between the two ends.

CDR3 sequence: CASSVVPRGGRNEQFF. DNA of the CDR3: TGTGCCAGCAGCGTAGTCCCGAGGGGAGGACGCAATGAGCAGTTCTTC. V usage is TRBV9 and J usage is TRBJ2-1, with TRBD2 as a possible D gene (6 bases). The V and J ends lost 0 bases and 6 bases respectively, with 16 bases between them. Germline loops: CDR1 SGDLS, CDR2 YYNGEE. CDR3 length equals 16 residues.

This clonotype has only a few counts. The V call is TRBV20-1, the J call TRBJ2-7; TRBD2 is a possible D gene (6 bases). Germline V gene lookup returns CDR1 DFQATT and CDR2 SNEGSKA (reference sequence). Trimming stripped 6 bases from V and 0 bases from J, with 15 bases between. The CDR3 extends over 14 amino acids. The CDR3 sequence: CSAKAGPSSYEQYF. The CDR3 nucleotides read TGCAGTGCCAAAGCGGGTCCCAGCTCCTACGAGCAGTACTTC.

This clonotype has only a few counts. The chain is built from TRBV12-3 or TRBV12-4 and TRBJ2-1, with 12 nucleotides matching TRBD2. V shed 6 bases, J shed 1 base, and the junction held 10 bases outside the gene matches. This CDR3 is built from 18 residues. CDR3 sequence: CASRLTSGSKGSYNEQFF. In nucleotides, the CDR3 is TGTGCCAGCAGGTTGACTAGCGGGAGTAAAGGGTCCTACAATGAGCAGTTCTTC.

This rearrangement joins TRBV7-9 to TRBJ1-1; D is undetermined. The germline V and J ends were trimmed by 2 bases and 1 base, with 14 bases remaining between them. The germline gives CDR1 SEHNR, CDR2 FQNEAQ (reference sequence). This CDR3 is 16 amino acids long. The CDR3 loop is CASSLNRGSPNTEAFF. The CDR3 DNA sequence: TGTGCCAGCAGCTTAAATCGGGGAAGCCCGAACACTGAAGCTTTCTTT.

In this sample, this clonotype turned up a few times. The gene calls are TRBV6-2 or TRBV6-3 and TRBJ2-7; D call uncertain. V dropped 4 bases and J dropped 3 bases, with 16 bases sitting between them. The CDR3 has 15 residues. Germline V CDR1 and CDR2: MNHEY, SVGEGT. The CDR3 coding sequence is TGTGCCAGCAGTTCACCCGCGACTTCGATCTACGAGCAGTACTTC. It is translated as CASSSPATSIYEQYF.

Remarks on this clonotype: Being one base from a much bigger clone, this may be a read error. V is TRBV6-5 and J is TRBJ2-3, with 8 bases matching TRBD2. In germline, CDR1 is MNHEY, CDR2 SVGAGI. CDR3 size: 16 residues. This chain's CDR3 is CASSYSSGGSTDSQYF. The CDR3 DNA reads TGTGCCAGCAGTTACTCAAGCGGGGGAAGCACAGATTCGCAGTATTTT.

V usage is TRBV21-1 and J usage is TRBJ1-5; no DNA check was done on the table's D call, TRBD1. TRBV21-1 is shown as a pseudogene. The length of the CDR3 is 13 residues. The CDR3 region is CASSKVMGGPQHF. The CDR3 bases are TGTGCCAGCAGCAAAGTGATGGGGGGGCCCCAGCATTTT.

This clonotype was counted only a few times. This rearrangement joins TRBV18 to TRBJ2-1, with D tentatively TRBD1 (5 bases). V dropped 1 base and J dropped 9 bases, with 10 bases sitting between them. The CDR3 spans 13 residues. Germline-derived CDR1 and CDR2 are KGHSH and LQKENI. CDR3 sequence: CASSPLEGVEQFF. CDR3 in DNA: TGTGCCAGCTCACCACTAGAAGGGGTTGAGCAGTTCTTC.

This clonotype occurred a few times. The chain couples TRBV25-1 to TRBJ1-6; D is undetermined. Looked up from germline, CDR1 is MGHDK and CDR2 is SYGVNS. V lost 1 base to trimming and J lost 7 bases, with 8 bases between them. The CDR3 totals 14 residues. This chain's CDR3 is CASSELMGNSPLHF. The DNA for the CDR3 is TGTGCCAGCAGTGAATTAATGGGGAATTCACCCCTCCACTTT. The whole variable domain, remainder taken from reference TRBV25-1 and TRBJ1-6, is EADIYQTPRYLVIGTGKKITLECSQTMGHDKMYWYQQDPGMELHLIHYSYGVNSTEKGDLSSESTVSRIRTEHFPLTLESARPSHTSQYLCASSELMGNSPLHFGNGTRLTVT.

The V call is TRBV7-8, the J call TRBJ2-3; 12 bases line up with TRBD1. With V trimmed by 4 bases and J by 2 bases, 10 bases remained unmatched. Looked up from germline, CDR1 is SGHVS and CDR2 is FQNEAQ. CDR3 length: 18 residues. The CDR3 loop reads CASSSRPGQGATTDTQYF. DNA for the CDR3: TGTGCCAGCAGCTCGCGCCCGGGACAGGGGGCGACCACAGATACGCAGTATTTT. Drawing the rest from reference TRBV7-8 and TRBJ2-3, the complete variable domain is GAGVSQSPRYKVAKRGQDVALRCDPISGHVSLFWYQQALGQGPEFLTYFQNEAQLDKSGLPSDRFFAERPEGSVSTLKIQRTQQEDSAVYLCASSSRPGQGATTDTQYFGPGTRLTVL.

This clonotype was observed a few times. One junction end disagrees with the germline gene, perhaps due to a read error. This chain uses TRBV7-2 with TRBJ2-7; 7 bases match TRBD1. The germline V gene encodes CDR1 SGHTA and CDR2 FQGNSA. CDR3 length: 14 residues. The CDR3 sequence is CASSLGGQPAEQYF. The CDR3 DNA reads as TGTGCCAGCAGTTTAGGGGGACAGCCTGCCGAGCAGTACTTC. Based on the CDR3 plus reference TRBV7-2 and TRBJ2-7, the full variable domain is GAGVSQSPSNKVTEKGKDVELRCDPISGHTALYWYRQSLGQGLEFLIYFQGNSAPDKSGLPSDRFSAERTGGSVSTLTIQRTQQEDSAVYLCASSLGGQPAEQYFGPGTRLTVT.

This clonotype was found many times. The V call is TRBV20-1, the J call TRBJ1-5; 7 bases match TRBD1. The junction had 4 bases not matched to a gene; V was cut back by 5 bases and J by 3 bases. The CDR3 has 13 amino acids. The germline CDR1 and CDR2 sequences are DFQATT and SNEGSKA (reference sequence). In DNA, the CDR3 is TGCAGTGCTCCCACAGGGGTCAATCAGCCCCAGCATTTT. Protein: CSAPTGVNQPQHF.

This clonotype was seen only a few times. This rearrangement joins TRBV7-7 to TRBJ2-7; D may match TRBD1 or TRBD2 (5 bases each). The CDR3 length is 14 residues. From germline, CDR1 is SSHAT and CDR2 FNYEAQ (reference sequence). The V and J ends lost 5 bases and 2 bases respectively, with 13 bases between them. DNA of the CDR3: TGTGCCAGCAGCCCGGGGACGACCCCCTACGAGCAGTACTTC. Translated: CASSPGTTPYEQYF.